These T cell receptor beta chains were read from a single sample in a study of early T cells in non-severe SARS-CoV-2 infection. Via MiXCR, TCRdb re-called the 5' RACE reads, giving one row per CDR3 protein. The table shows about 62,000 distinct CDR3 sequences, with approximately 9% occurring only once. Sequencing was done on a sample of whole blood. Every receptor here comes from an adult who was a healthcare worker with PCR-confirmed SARS-CoV-2 infection or an uninfected control (not recorded which). The CDR3 runs from the conserved cysteine through the conserved F or W. A D gene is named only where the DNA matches it firmly. Clone sizes are given selectively: once, few, many, or a class where the clone is expanded.

j_call: TRBJ1-6; d_call: TRBD1; clone_size: few; v_call: TRBV7-8; cdr3_aa: CASSLVTTGTNSPLHF; cdr3_nt: TGTGCCAGCAGCTTAGTGACGACAGGGACCAATTCACCCCTCCACTTT
j_call: TRBJ1-1; d_call: TRBD1; clone_size: many; v_call: TRBV12-3/TRBV12-4; cdr3_aa: CASSLSDRGEAFF; cdr3_nt: TGTGCCAGCAGTTTGTCCGACAGGGGTGAAGCTTTCTTT
j_call: TRBJ2-3; d_call: .; clone_size: few; v_call: TRBV9; cdr3_aa: CASSVDASRTDTQYF; cdr3_nt: TGTGCCAGCAGCGTAGATGCCAGTCGAACAGATACGCAGTATTTT
j_call: TRBJ2-1; d_call: TRBD2; clone_size: many; v_call: TRBV18; cdr3_aa: CASSPRGLAGGRDEQFF; cdr3_nt: TGTGCCAGCTCACCGAGGGGACTAGCGGGGGGACGAGATGAGCAGTTCTTC
j_call: TRBJ2-2; d_call: TRBD1; clone_size: many; v_call: TRBV7-2; cdr3_aa: CASSWDRTGELFF; cdr3_nt: TGTGCCAGCAGCTGGGACAGGACCGGGGAGCTGTTTTTT
j_call: TRBJ1-4; d_call: TRBD1; clone_size: .; v_call: TRBV5-1; cdr3_aa: CASSLSTGGEKLFF; cdr3_nt: TGCGCCAGCAGCTTGAGCACAGGGGGTGAAAAACTGTTTTTT
j_call: TRBJ1-1; d_call: .; clone_size: .; v_call: TRBV11-1; cdr3_aa: CASSQTVRNTEAFF; cdr3_nt: TGTGCCAGCAGCCAGACAGTAAGGAACACTGAAGCTTTCTTT
j_call: TRBJ2-2; d_call: TRBD2; clone_size: .; v_call: TRBV2; cdr3_aa: CASSEGLAGNTGELFF; cdr3_nt: TGTGCCAGCAGTGAAGGTCTAGCGGGGAACACCGGGGAGCTGTTTTTT
j_call: TRBJ1-1; d_call: TRBD1; clone_size: many; v_call: TRBV30; cdr3_aa: CAWYPLSGTVNTEAFF; cdr3_nt: TGTGCCTGGTACCCTCTCTCCGGGACAGTGAACACTGAAGCTTTCTTT
j_call: TRBJ1-2; d_call: TRBD1; clone_size: many; v_call: TRBV29-1; cdr3_aa: CSARTGYGYTF; cdr3_nt: TGCAGCGCCAGGACAGGTTATGGCTACACCTTC
j_call: TRBJ1-1; d_call: .; clone_size: many; v_call: TRBV29-1; cdr3_aa: CSGAAGNTEAFF; cdr3_nt: TGCAGCGGTGCCGCAGGGAACACTGAAGCTTTCTTT
j_call: TRBJ2-5; d_call: .; clone_size: few; v_call: TRBV7-3; cdr3_aa: CASSLRADQETQYF; cdr3_nt: TGTGCCAGCAGCTTACGCGCAGACCAAGAGACCCAGTACTTC
j_call: TRBJ2-5; d_call: .; clone_size: many; v_call: TRBV7-3; cdr3_aa: CASSSGYQETQYF; cdr3_nt: TGTGCCAGCAGCTCTGGATACCAAGAGACCCAGTACTTC
j_call: TRBJ2-1; d_call: .; clone_size: few; v_call: TRBV12-3/TRBV12-4; cdr3_aa: CASSPLGLQAYNEQFF; cdr3_nt: TGTGCCAGCAGTCCCCTCGGACTGCAAGCCTACAATGAGCAGTTCTTC
j_call: TRBJ1-5; d_call: .; clone_size: .; v_call: TRBV19; cdr3_aa: CASSIRQMNQPQHF; cdr3_nt: TGTGCCAGTAGTATAAGGCAGATGAATCAGCCCCAGCATTTT
j_call: TRBJ1-1; d_call: .; clone_size: many; v_call: TRBV12-2; cdr3_aa: CASRSSVRGNTEAFF; cdr3_nt: TGTGCAAGTCGCTCAAGCGTAAGGGGGAACACTGAAGCTTTCTTT
j_call: TRBJ1-1; d_call: TRBD1; clone_size: .; v_call: TRBV18; cdr3_aa: CASSKRQGLEVTEAFF; cdr3_nt: TGTGCCAGCTCAAAAAGACAGGGGTTGGAGGTTACTGAAGCTTTCTTT
j_call: TRBJ2-2; d_call: .; clone_size: .; v_call: TRBV4-2; cdr3_aa: CASSQEISADGELFF; cdr3_nt: TGTGCCAGCAGCCAAGAGATTAGTGCCGACGGGGAGCTGTTTTTT
j_call: TRBJ1-2; d_call: .; clone_size: few; v_call: TRBV6-4; cdr3_aa: CASRRSVVSGYTF; cdr3_nt: TGTGCCAGCAGACGGTCGGTAGTAAGCGGCTACACCTTC
j_call: TRBJ1-4; d_call: .; clone_size: .; v_call: TRBV20-1; cdr3_aa: CSALKMGRTSEKLFF; cdr3_nt: TGCAGTGCCCTCAAAATGGGACGGACCTCTGAAAAACTGTTTTTT
j_call: TRBJ2-5; d_call: TRBD2; clone_size: .; v_call: TRBV9; cdr3_aa: CASSVRPAGNKETQYF; cdr3_nt: TGTGCCAGCAGCGTAAGACCAGCGGGGAATAAAGAGACCCAGTACTTC
j_call: TRBJ2-3; d_call: TRBD1; clone_size: many; v_call: TRBV7-2; cdr3_aa: CASSLAGGRVDTQYF; cdr3_nt: TGTGCCAGCAGCTTAGCAGGGGGCAGGGTAGATACGCAGTATTTT
j_call: TRBJ2-1; d_call: TRBD2; clone_size: .; v_call: TRBV7-2; cdr3_aa: CASSHSGGGNEQFF; cdr3_nt: TGTGCCAGCAGCCATAGCGGGGGGGGCAATGAGCAGTTCTTC
j_call: TRBJ2-5; d_call: TRBD2; clone_size: .; v_call: TRBV3-1; cdr3_aa: CASSQRGGEETQYF; cdr3_nt: TGTGCCAGTAGCCAGCGGGGAGGAGAAGAGACCCAGTACTTC
j_call: TRBJ2-1; d_call: .; clone_size: .; v_call: TRBV6-5; cdr3_aa: CATKGGNAYNEQFF; cdr3_nt: TGTGCCACCAAGGGGGGGAACGCCTACAATGAGCAGTTCTTC
j_call: TRBJ2-3; d_call: TRBD2; clone_size: .; v_call: TRBV4-1; cdr3_aa: CASSPAGVADTQYF; cdr3_nt: TGCGCCAGCAGTCCCGCGGGGGTCGCAGATACGCAGTATTTT
j_call: TRBJ2-5; d_call: .; clone_size: .; v_call: TRBV24-1; cdr3_aa: CATSDLQQETQYF; cdr3_nt: TGTGCCACCAGTGATCTTCAGCAAGAGACCCAGTACTTC
j_call: TRBJ1-2; d_call: TRBD1; clone_size: .; v_call: TRBV3-1; cdr3_aa: CASSHRDRGGYTF; cdr3_nt: TGTGCCAGCAGCCACCGGGACAGGGGTGGCTACACCTTC
j_call: TRBJ1-3; d_call: TRBD1; clone_size: many; v_call: TRBV9; cdr3_aa: CASSAGQQDTIYF; cdr3_nt: TGTGCCAGCAGCGCGGGACAGCAAGACACCATATATTTT
j_call: TRBJ1-1; d_call: .; clone_size: many; v_call: TRBV12-3/TRBV12-4; cdr3_aa: CASSFNRGRGNTEAFF; cdr3_nt: TGTGCCAGCAGTTTCAACCGGGGCAGGGGGAACACTGAAGCTTTCTTT
j_call: TRBJ2-1; d_call: .; clone_size: many; v_call: TRBV3-1; cdr3_aa: CASSQGTRASNEQFF; cdr3_nt: TGTGCCAGCAGCCAGGGGACGCGGGCATCGAATGAGCAGTTCTTC
j_call: TRBJ1-5; d_call: TRBD1; clone_size: few; v_call: TRBV12-3/TRBV12-4; cdr3_aa: CASSSRTGVNQPQHF; cdr3_nt: TGTGCCAGCAGTTCAAGGACAGGAGTCAATCAGCCCCAGCATTTT
j_call: TRBJ1-4; d_call: .; clone_size: .; v_call: TRBV30; cdr3_aa: CAWTEATNEKLFF; cdr3_nt: TGTGCCTGGACAGAAGCAACTAATGAAAAACTGTTTTTT
j_call: TRBJ2-3; d_call: .; clone_size: many; v_call: TRBV3-1; cdr3_aa: CASSLRQGTDTQYF; cdr3_nt: TGTGCCAGCAGCCTAAGACAGGGCACAGATACGCAGTATTTT
j_call: TRBJ1-5; d_call: .; clone_size: few; v_call: TRBV5-1; cdr3_aa: CASSLDGTVQQPQHF; cdr3_nt: TGCGCCAGCAGCTTGGACGGGACTGTCCAACAGCCCCAGCATTTT
j_call: TRBJ2-1; d_call: TRBD2; clone_size: .; v_call: TRBV7-6; cdr3_aa: CASSLRGGDYNEQFF; cdr3_nt: TGTGCCAGCAGCTTACGCGGGGGGGACTACAATGAGCAGTTCTTC
j_call: TRBJ2-1; d_call: .; clone_size: many; v_call: TRBV11-2; cdr3_aa: CASMSLGNEQFF; cdr3_nt: TGTGCCAGCATGTCCTTGGGGAATGAGCAGTTCTTC
j_call: TRBJ1-3; d_call: .; clone_size: many; v_call: TRBV6-5; cdr3_aa: CASSYSPGNTIYF; cdr3_nt: TGTGCCAGCAGTTACAGCCCTGGAAACACCATATATTTT
j_call: TRBJ1-5; d_call: .; clone_size: many; v_call: TRBV12-3/TRBV12-4; cdr3_aa: CASSLAAGPQHF; cdr3_nt: TGTGCCAGCAGTTTGGCGGCGGGCCCCCAGCATTTT
j_call: TRBJ2-3; d_call: TRBD1; clone_size: few; v_call: TRBV28; cdr3_aa: CASSYWTGVEDTQYF; cdr3_nt: TGTGCCAGCAGTTACTGGACAGGGGTGGAAGATACGCAGTATTTT
j_call: TRBJ1-6; d_call: TRBD1; clone_size: few; v_call: TRBV7-8; cdr3_aa: CASTGTGGGNSPLHF; cdr3_nt: TGTGCCAGCACCGGGACAGGGGGCGGCAATTCACCCCTCCACTTT
j_call: TRBJ1-1; d_call: TRBD1; clone_size: .; v_call: TRBV27; cdr3_aa: CASRHTGASMNTEAFF; cdr3_nt: TGTGCCAGCAGGCACACAGGGGCATCCATGAACACTGAAGCTTTCTTT
j_call: TRBJ2-5; d_call: TRBD1; clone_size: .; v_call: TRBV29-1; cdr3_aa: CSVHRGLTETQYF; cdr3_nt: TGCAGCGTACACAGGGGGCTGACGGAGACCCAGTACTTC